Listed below are T cell receptor beta chains from one sample, sequenced in a study of T-cell memory formation after mild COVID-19. TCRdb reprocessed the 5' RACE reads with MiXCR, giving one entry per CDR3 protein. The sample lists approximately 340,000 distinct CDR3 sequences, over 10% seen once, with about 20% in the top ten. The sample comprised PBMCs or a T cell subset sorted from them (not recorded which). These receptors all stem from a young man who had mild COVID-19 (a few samples of this study predate the infection). Cell type and time point are not known. The CDR3 runs from the conserved cysteine through the conserved F or W. The D gene is left open where the match is weak. Size tells how often a clone was seen (once, few, many) or the class of an expanded clone, and some rows leave it out.

abundance	v_gene	d_gene	j_gene	CDR3aa	CDR3nt
NA	TRBV4-3	NA	TRBJ2-7	CASSQDSDSYEQYF	TGCGCCAGCAGCCAAGATAGCGATTCCTACGAGCAGTACTTC
NA	TRBV4-1	NA	TRBJ2-7	CASSPTLWPTVEQYF	TGCGCCAGCAGCCCCACGTTATGGCCGACCGTAGAGCAGTACTTC
few	TRBV2	TRBD1	TRBJ2-3	CASNDLTGPSTDTQYF	TGTGCCAGCAATGACTTGACAGGGCCTAGCACAGATACGCAGTATTTT
many	TRBV19	TRBD2	TRBJ2-3	CASSPLAGETSDTQYF	TGTGCCAGTAGCCCACTAGCGGGGGAAACATCAGATACGCAGTATTTT
NA	TRBV5-1	NA	TRBJ1-1	CASSLVSLNTEAFF	TGCGCCAGCAGCTTGGTTTCCCTGAACACTGAAGCTTTCTTT
few	TRBV4-2	NA	TRBJ2-3	CASSQVRGGATDTQYF	TGTGCCAGCAGCCAAGTTCGAGGGGGGGCGACAGATACGCAGTATTTT
NA	TRBV20-1	NA	TRBJ1-2	CSARDGFLAYGYTF	TGCAGTGCTAGAGACGGTTTCCTTGCCTATGGCTACACCTTC
NA	TRBV3-1	TRBD1	TRBJ1-1	CASSQVLDRVNTEAFF	TGTGCCAGCAGCCAAGTCCTGGACAGGGTTAACACTGAAGCTTTCTTT
NA	TRBV7-2	TRBD2	TRBJ2-1	CASSSPVTSGGIAYNEQFF	TGTGCCAGCAGTTCGCCGGTGACTAGCGGGGGGATCGCCTACAATGAGCAGTTCTTC
few	TRBV12-3/TRBV12-4	NA	TRBJ2-3	CASSLVTQDTQYF	TGTGCCAGCAGTTTAGTGACACAGGATACGCAGTATTTT
many	TRBV5-1	NA	TRBJ2-3	CASSFKGDTQYF	TGCGCCAGCAGCTTTAAGGGAGATACGCAGTATTTT
few	TRBV7-2	NA	TRBJ2-4	CASSLDWPPVDF	TGTGCCAGCAGCTTAGACTGGCCTCCAGTTGACTTC
many	TRBV7-3	TRBD1	TRBJ2-1	CASSLKDRGFNEQFF	TGTGCCAGCAGCTTAAAGGACAGGGGTTTCAATGAGCAGTTCTTC
few	TRBV25-1	TRBD2	TRBJ2-3	CASTDPAGGLEADTQYF	TGTGCCAGCACCGACCCCGCGGGGGGACTAGAGGCAGATACGCAGTATTTT
NA	TRBV30	TRBD2	TRBJ2-5	CAWSVPSGGFQETQYF	TGTGCCTGGAGTGTACCAAGCGGGGGCTTTCAAGAGACCCAGTACTTC
many	TRBV11-2	TRBD1	TRBJ2-3	CASRPNRGPYTDTQYF	TGTGCCAGCAGACCCAACAGGGGGCCATACACAGATACGCAGTATTTT